The 9 T cell receptor beta chains in this list originate from one sample, sequenced in a study of control samples from healthy donors and cancer patients (dated by TCRdb to the early 2020s). Receptors were amplified or captured by the immunoSEQ multiplex PCR assay. TCRdb provides this immuneACCESS table in a form limited to in-frame rearrangements. Some clones are lacking; in checked studies, under half of them reflect an unresolved V gene, and why the rest are absent is not known. This sample holds some 77,000 clones; less than 90% were observed only once. The ten largest make up 7.5% to 8% of the sample. Sequencing was done on a sample of blood. All receptors derive from a woman aged 55 to 70 in good health.

This clone was seen a single time. CDR3 bases: TGTGCCATCAGTGGGGGACTTTCGGATCAAGAGACCCAGTACTTC. It yields the protein CAISGGLSDQETQYF. The rearrangement uses TRBV10-3 and TRBJ2-5; TRBD2 is a possible D gene (6 bases). There are 15 residues in the CDR3. Germline-derived CDR1 and CDR2 are ENHRY and SYGVKD. V lost 4 bases to trimming and J lost 2 bases, with 14 bases between them.

The rearrangement links TRBV7-2 to TRBJ1-1; the D is unclear. CDR1 and CDR2 (germline): SGHTA, FQGNSA. The length of the CDR3 is 12 residues. Trimming removed 3 bases from V and 0 bases from J, with 2 bases in between. In nucleotides, the CDR3 is TGTGCCAGCAGCTTCCTGAACACTGAAGCTTTCTTT. This encodes CASSFLNTEAFF.

The rearrangement joins TRBV28 to TRBJ2-6, with D perhaps assigned TRBD1 or TRBD2 (5 bases each). This CDR3 contains 15 residues. V was pared by 3 bases and J by 12 bases, with 18 bases between. Germline V gene data show CDR1 as MDHEN and CDR2 as SYDVKM. The CDR3 reads CASSFWQGEIGVLTF. DNA for the CDR3: TGTGCCAGCAGTTTCTGGCAGGGAGAGATTGGCGTCCTGACTTTC.

V usage is TRBV29-1 and J usage is TRBJ2-3, with D unresolved. The CDR3 has 12 amino acids. Germline lookup yields CDR1 SQVTM and CDR2 ANQGSEA. V was cut by 1 base and J by 4 bases, with 6 bases left in between. As DNA, the CDR3 is TGCAGCGTTGAAGGGTCCTCAGATACGCAGTATTTT. It translates to CSVEGSSDTQYF.

This chain joins TRBV11-3 and TRBJ2-5; 8 nucleotides match TRBD2. The CDR3 is made up of 16 amino acids. Germline CDR1 SGHNT, CDR2 YENEEA. The V and J ends lost 6 bases and 4 bases, in that order; junction bases with no gene match: 13. CDR3 residues: CASRWSGAGGGETQYF. In DNA, the CDR3 is TGTGCCAGCAGATGGTCGGGTGCGGGGGGAGGAGAGACCCAGTACTTC.

V usage is TRBV12-5 and J usage is TRBJ1-5, with 7 positions matching TRBD1. This CDR3 has 18 amino acids. Germline trimming cut 0 bases from V and 3 bases from J; bases unmatched to any gene: 11. Looked up from germline, CDR1 is LGHNT and CDR2 is FRNRAP. This CDR3 is CASGLVQGQLKNNQPQHF. In nucleotides, the CDR3 is TGTGCTAGTGGTTTGGTACAGGGACAGCTGAAGAACAATCAGCCCCAGCATTTT.

This chain connects TRBV30 to TRBJ2-7, with D perhaps matching TRBD1 (5 bases). The CDR3 has 13 amino acids. The V and J ends lost 3 bases and 1 base respectively, with 10 bases between them. The germline V gene encodes CDR1 GTSNPN and CDR2 SVGIG (reference sequence). The CDR3 loop reads CAWSLRGSYEQYF. In nucleotides, the CDR3 is TGTGCCTGGAGCTTAAGGGGATCCTACGAGCAGTACTTC.

The chain joins TRBV7-2 to TRBJ1-1; 8 nucleotides align to TRBD1. The CDR3 loop spans 14 amino acids. Germline V gene lookup returns CDR1 SGHTA and CDR2 FQGNSA. The trim removed 9 bases at V and 2 bases at J, leaving 8 bases unmatched. The CDR3, as DNA: TGTGCCAGGAACCCAGGGGGCATAAACACTGAAGCTTTCTTT. Protein: CARNPGGINTEAFF. Variable domain in full (rest from reference TRBV7-2 and TRBJ1-1): GAGVSQSPSNKVTEKGKDVELRCDPISGHTALYWYRQSLGQGLEFLIYFQGNSAPDKSGLPSDRFSAERTGGSVSTLTIQRTQQEDSAVYLCARNPGGINTEAFFGQGTRLTVV.

This chain uses TRBV2 with TRBJ2-3; 7 bases map to TRBD2. CDR1 and CDR2 from the germline V gene are SNHLY and FYNNEI. Trimming took 4 bases from V and 1 from J; bases not matched to a gene: 14. The CDR3 sequence is 18 residues long. As DNA, the CDR3 is TGTGCCAGCAGTGCCCAAGGTGGGAATCTAGCGGGCACAGATACGCAGTATTTT. Amino acid sequence: CASSAQGGNLAGTDTQYF.